This TCR beta chain is from a study of identical twins. Findings of the study overall: Low generation-probability sequences were in excess among twin-shared out-of-frame alpha sequences. Abundant beta clonotypes from cord blood had fewer insertions, unlike memory repertoires, which showed none.

Trimming took 5 bases from V and 9 from J, leaving 11 bases between them. This CDR3 comprises 12 residues. The germline gives CDR1 SGHAT, CDR2 FQNNGV. About this clonotype itself: Its antigen is as yet unknown.

TCRdb itself ran the 5' RACE reads through MiXCR, one entry per CDR3 protein. The table lists about 890,000 distinct CDR3 sequences, 9% to 15% of them singletons. The same data also went into a second study, on yellow fever vaccine responses in identical twins.

The chain carries TRBV11-2 and TRBJ2-1; D not resolved. This receptor was taken from a woman in her late teens or twenties in good health. What was sequenced was PBMCs. CDR3 in DNA: TGTGCCAGCAGCGCCCAGGACGTTGAGCAGTTCTTC. It specifies CASSAQDVEQFF.